These 17 T cell receptor beta chains share one sample of origin, sequenced in a study of T-cell memory formation after mild COVID-19. Via MiXCR, TCRdb re-called the 5' RACE reads, giving one row per CDR3 protein. The sample comprises roughly 550,000 distinct CDR3 sequences, just over 20% of which are singletons, and about 12% rests with the top ten. Material for sequencing was PBMCs or a T cell subset sorted from them (not recorded which). These receptors were collected from an adult woman who had mild COVID-19 (a few samples of this study predate the infection). Cell type and time point are not known.

This clonotype was counted at least ten times. The CDR3 DNA follows: TGTGCCACCAGCAGAGTTCAGGGAAACATTCAGTACTTC. It specifies CATSRVQGNIQYF. This chain uses TRBV15 with TRBJ2-4; a weak D match, TRBD1 (5 bases). The CDR3 is 13 residues long. Germline V lookup: CDR1 LNHNV, CDR2 YYDKDF (reference sequence). V dropped 1 base and J dropped 6 bases, with 7 bases sitting between them. Drawing the rest from reference TRBV15 and TRBJ2-4, the complete variable domain is DAMVIQNPRYQVTQFGKPVTLSCSQTLNHNVMYWYQQKSSQAPKLLFHYYDKDFNNEADTPDNFQSRRPNTSFCFLDIRSPGLGDTAMYLCATSRVQGNIQYFGAGTRLSVL.

This clonotype has a handful of counts. V and J are TRBV6-2 or TRBV6-3 and TRBJ2-7; D unclear. V lost 0 bases, J lost 3 bases, and 12 bases lay in between. CDR1 MNHEY and CDR2 SVGEGT come from the germline V gene. The CDR3 length is 15 residues. CDR3 in DNA: TGTGCCAGCAGTTACTCGATATCTGGGAACTACGAGCAGTACTTC. Its protein is CASSYSISGNYEQYF.

This chain joins TRBV14 and TRBJ2-7; D is possibly TRBD2 (5 bases). CDR1 and CDR2 (germline): SGHDN, FVKESK. CDR3 length: 14 residues. V was cut by 3 bases and J by 3 bases, with 12 bases left in between. CDR3 sequence: CASSQNFGGYEQYF. The CDR3 DNA sequence: TGTGCCAGCAGCCAGAACTTTGGAGGCTACGAGCAGTACTTC.

This clonotype has more than one count but fewer than ten. The rearrangement links TRBV5-4 to TRBJ2-1; 7 positions agree with TRBD2. The germline gives CDR1 SGHNT, CDR2 YYREEE (reference sequence). The CDR3 length is 13 residues. Germline trimming cut 4 bases from V and 6 bases from J; bases unmatched to any gene: 4. The CDR3 spells CASSAGGGNEQFF. The CDR3 DNA sequence: TGTGCCAGCAGCGCCGGCGGGGGCAATGAGCAGTTCTTC.

This clonotype appeared a single time. The gene calls are TRBV19 and TRBJ1-5, with a tentative D call TRBD1 (5 bases). CDR1 is LNHDA, CDR2 SQIVND, per germline (reference sequence). The CDR3 has 12 residues. V was trimmed by 6 bases and J by 9 bases, leaving 12 bases between them. The CDR3 here is CASRIPGGPQHF. Written as DNA, the CDR3 is TGTGCCAGTAGAATCCCGGGGGGGCCCCAGCATTTT.

This clonotype came up a few times. This chain connects TRBV29-1 to TRBJ2-1; TRBD2 matches at 9 bases. This CDR3 comprises 14 residues. The J segment lost 9 bases and the V segment lost 4 bases, leaving 10 bases of the junction unmatched. Looked up from germline, CDR1 is SQVTM and CDR2 is ANQGSEA. As DNA, the CDR3 is TGCAGCGTTGCGGGGCGGGAGGGCCTAGCTGAGCAGTTCTTC. The encoded protein is CSVAGREGLAEQFF.

This clonotype turned up a few times. The V and J genes are TRBV5-6 and TRBJ1-5, with D tentatively TRBD1 (5 bases). The germline V and J ends were trimmed by 4 bases and 6 bases, with 17 bases remaining between them. Germline V gives CDR1 SGHDT, CDR2 YYEEEE. The CDR3 runs 15 residues. The CDR3 DNA reads TGTGCCAGCAGCAATCAACGGGGGGGACCTCAGCCCCAGCATTTT. The encoded protein is CASSNQRGGPQPQHF.

This clonotype has more than one count but fewer than ten. The V gene is TRBV3-1, the J gene TRBJ2-2; no firm D call. The germline CDR1 and CDR2 sequences are LGHDT and YNNKEL (reference sequence). Trimming left V 1 base short and J 4 bases short, with 10 bases between. The CDR3 has 15 amino acids. CDR3 in DNA: TGTGCCAGCAGCCAAGGTCGGCAGCCCACCGGGGAGCTGTTTTTT. Translated, it gives CASSQGRQPTGELFF.

The gene calls are TRBV6-1 and TRBJ2-3, with TRBD1 identical over 12 bases. The CDR3 contains 16 residues. The junction had 9 bases not matched to a gene; V was cut back by 6 bases and J by 5 bases. CDR1 and CDR2 from the germline V gene are MNHNS and SASEGT. In nucleotides, the CDR3 is TGTGCCAGCAGCGAGGCCGGGACAGGGGGCGTAGATACGCAGTATTTT. This encodes CASSEAGTGGVDTQYF.

The chain has TRBV6-6 and TRBJ1-6, with D uncertain. Deletions cut 11 bases from V and 10 bases from J, with 6 bases between. Germline-derived CDR1 and CDR2 are MNHNY and SVGAGI (reference sequence). This CDR3 region has 9 residues. The CDR3 protein is CAVGSPLHF. The CDR3 nucleotides read TGTGCCGTGGGGTCACCCCTCCACTTT.

The chain couples TRBV24-1 to TRBJ2-3, with no clear D. This CDR3 is 13 amino acids long. Germline lookup yields CDR1 KGHDR and CDR2 SFDVKD. The V end lost 6 bases, the J end lost 6 bases, and 12 bases lay between the germline ends. The CDR3 spells CATSHPSQDTQYF. CDR3 bases: TGTGCCACCAGTCATCCTTCCCAGGATACGCAGTATTTT.

This chain connects TRBV6-5 to TRBJ1-1, with D possibly TRBD1 on 5 matching bases. V lost 2 bases, J lost 4 bases, and 11 bases lay in between. CDR3 length equals 14 residues. From germline, CDR1 is MNHEY and CDR2 SVGAGI. This CDR3 reads CASSYTGVVTEAFF. In nucleotides, the CDR3 is TGTGCCAGCAGTTACACGGGGGTTGTCACTGAAGCTTTCTTT.

The chain carries TRBV27 and TRBJ2-1; 8 bases align to TRBD1. The germline CDR1 and CDR2 sequences are MNHEY and SMNVEV (reference sequence). CDR3 length: 16 amino acids. Trimming at V came to 5 bases and at J to 5 bases, leaving 11 bases not matched to a gene. CDR3 sequence: CASSPLGTGVDNEQFF. The CDR3 DNA sequence: TGTGCCAGCAGTCCTCTGGGGACAGGTGTCGACAATGAGCAGTTCTTC.

The chain combines TRBV2 with TRBJ1-2, with D possibly TRBD1 on 6 matching bases. The length of the CDR3 is 12 residues. V was shortened by 8 bases and J by 7 bases, with 14 bases between the two germline ends. CDR1 and CDR2 (germline): SNHLY, FYNNEI. The DNA of the CDR3 is TGTGCCAGCCAGAGGACAGAAAGTGGCTACACCTTC. This translates into CASQRTESGYTF.

The chain couples TRBV23-1 to TRBJ2-3; weak D call: TRBD2 (5 bases). TRBV23-1 is filed as an ORF, its function uncertain. V lost 4 bases to trimming and J lost 3 bases, with 20 bases between them. The CDR3 has 17 residues. As DNA, the CDR3 is TGCGCCAGCAGTCCCTCGGTGACCGCGGGTGCGACAGATACGCAGTATTTT. Protein product: CASSPSVTAGATDTQYF.

The CDR3 nucleotides read TGTGCCAGCAGCCCGCGCCCGACAGGGTTAAGCTCCTACAATGAGCAGTTCTTC. Encoded protein: CASSPRPTGLSSYNEQFF. The gene calls are TRBV7-8 and TRBJ2-1; TRBD1 agrees at 7 bases. The trim removed 5 bases at V and 0 bases at J, leaving 13 bases unmatched. CDR3 length: 18 amino acids. CDR1 and CDR2 from the germline V gene are SGHVS and FQNEAQ.

The chain has TRBV4-3 and TRBJ2-7; D tentatively reads TRBD1 or TRBD2 (5 bases each). V was pared by 1 base and J by 10 bases, with 20 bases between. The CDR3 sequence is 15 residues long. Germline V gene sequence: CDR1 LGHNA, CDR2 YSLEER. The CDR3 DNA is TGCGCCAGCAGCCAAGTTGGGGTGGGGGTAGGGGAACAGTACTTC. Translated: CASSQVGVGVGEQYF.